These 6 T cell receptor beta chains share one sample of origin, sequenced in a study of CD8+ T cells in alopecia areata. Pooled cells of cutaneous lymph node origin were sorted on CD4, CD8alpha, NKG2D, NKG2ACE and other markers. Extraction of RNA preceded its reverse transcription into cDNA, which served as the sequencing template. The repertoire was sequenced with immunoSEQ multiplex PCR; TCRdb's copy has only in-frame clones and lacks some. This sample comprises 290,000 or so clones, none seen once only. Sequencing was done on a sample of CD4+ T cells sorted from a lymph node. These receptors all come from a C3H/HeJ mouse with alopecia areata. The mouse line has the MHC haplotype H2-k.

Note on this clone: Mouse gene names apply. The read finishes 4 residues shy of the CDR3 end, and the germline J gene is used to complete it. The gene calls are TRBV19 and TRBJ2-3; a weak D match, TRBD2 (5 bases). There are 15 residues in the CDR3. Germline loops: CDR1 FNHDT, CDR2 SITEND (reference sequence). V lost 1 base and J lost 0, with 9 bases in between. CDR3 protein: CASSIPGPSAETLYF. CDR3 DNA, as far as it was read: TGTGCCAGCAGTATACCTGGGCCTAGTGCAGAA.

The table lists this clone with a few counts. Gene names are mouse gene names. Coverage ceases 4 residues before the CDR3 finishes, and the germline J gene fills in the end. Other DNA sequences within the sample encode an identical CDR3. V gene TRBV31 combines with J gene TRBJ2-3; TRBD1 might be the D (6 bases). CDR3 length equals 15 residues. Germline CDR1 reads GKSSPN; CDR2 reads SITVG. Trimming took off 3 bases at V and 0 bases at J, with 13 bases between the two ends. CDR3: CAWSLDRNSAETLYF. Incomplete CDR3 DNA: TGTGCCTGGAGCCTTGACAGGAATAGTGCAGAA. Full variable domain (outside the CDR3, taken from reference TRBV31 and TRBJ2-3): AQTIHQWPVAEIKAVGSPLSLGCTIKGKSSPNLYWYWQATGGTLQQLFYSITVGQVESVVQLNLSASRPKDDQFILSTEKLLLSHSGFYLCAWSLDRNSAETLYFGSGTRLTVL.

This clone was seen a handful of times. The listed genes are named as in mouse. The read is 4 residues too short to cover the CDR3 end, so that end is filled in from the germline J gene. The chain carries TRBV1 and TRBJ2-5; D is unclear. This CDR3 is 14 amino acids long. CDR1 and CDR2 from the germline V gene are NSQYPW and LRSPGD (reference sequence). V lost 7 bases and J 0 bases, leaving 11 bases between the germline ends. The sequenced CDR3 bases are TGCACCTGCACCGCAACTATTAACCAAGAC. As protein: CTCTATINQD. The whole CDR3 sequence is CTCTATINQDTQYF.

This clone appeared many times. Gene names denote mouse genes. Other nucleotide sequences from this sample produce the same CDR3. Incomplete CDR3 DNA: TGTGCCAGCAGCCCGGGACAACAAGAC. It codes for CASSPGQQD. The CDR3 in full is CASSPGQQDTQYF. The chain couples TRBV14 to TRBJ2-5; a possible D gene is TRBD1 (6 bases). The read falls 4 residues short of the CDR3 end, and the missing part is taken from the germline J gene. V lost 5 bases and J lost 3, with 10 bases in between. This CDR3 comprises 13 residues. Germline-derived CDR1 and CDR2 are SGHDT and FRDEAV.

A remark on this clone: The genes are named according to mouse. The read falls 4 residues short of the CDR3 end, and the missing part is taken from the germline J gene. V gene TRBV12-1 combines with J gene TRBJ1-2; TRBD1 agrees at 7 bases. After removal of 0 bases from V and 3 bases from J, the junction contained 3 bases not matched to a gene. The length of the CDR3 is 14 residues. Germline V gene lookup returns CDR1 SGHSN and CDR2 HYEKVE. CDR3 amino acids: CASSLGRGDSDYTF. The sequenced CDR3 bases are TGTGCCAGCTCTCTCGGCAGGGGGGACTCC.

This clone occurred a few times. Gene names and germline match the mouse. The missing CDR3 end, 4 residues past where the read stops, is filled in from the germline J gene. The chain uses TRBV19 and TRBJ2-2, with TRBD1 matching 7 bases. Germline CDR1 is FNHDT and CDR2 is SITEND (reference sequence). The trim removed 0 bases at V and 3 bases at J, leaving 5 bases unmatched. The CDR3 totals 16 residues. The CDR3 loop is CASSIGQGSDTGQLYF. The sequenced part of the CDR3 DNA is TGTGCCAGCAGTATAGGACAGGGCTCGGACACCGGG.